A selection of T cell receptor beta chains follows, all from one sample in a study of shared clonotypes between healthy human individuals. TCRdb's copy holds only in-frame clones and misses some; the assay was immunoSEQ multiplex PCR. The sample lists about 1.1 million clones; roughly 80% were seen once. The sequenced sample consisted of memory CD4+ T cells from PBMCs. Source of these receptors: a man between 18 and 35 years old in good health. Some clones in this sample may be carry-over from other donors' samples. Both conserved end residues are part of each CDR3. A D gene is named only where the DNA matches it firmly. Only some rows state a clone size, as once, few, many or a class for expanded clones.

v_gene	d_gene	abundance	j_gene	CDR3nt	CDR3aa
TRBV18	NA	NA	TRBJ2-7	TGTGCCAGCTCATATGGACAGAACTACGAGCAGTACTTC	CASSYGQNYEQYF
TRBV5-6	NA	NA	TRBJ2-3	TGTGCCAGCAGCCGGGTAGACACAGATACGCAGTATTTT	CASSRVDTDTQYF
TRBV18	NA	few	TRBJ2-3	TGTGCCAGCTCACCAGTGGGTCGGGCAGATACGCAGTATTTT	CASSPVGRADTQYF
TRBV6-5	NA	NA	TRBJ2-7	TGTGCCAGCCAGGCCGATACCTACGAGCAGTACTTC	CASQADTYEQYF
TRBV27	TRBD1	NA	TRBJ1-5	TGTGCCAACGAATCCAGACAGGGGGGACAGCCCCAGCATTTT	CANESRQGGQPQHF
TRBV7-6	NA	NA	TRBJ1-3	TGTGCCAGCGGACGGTGGGGAGGGGCCGCTAGCTCTGGAAACACCATATATTTT	CASGRWGGAASSGNTIYF
TRBV11-2	NA	NA	TRBJ1-5	TGTGCCAGCAGCTTATCGCCGAATAATCAGCCCCAGCATTTT	CASSLSPNNQPQHF
TRBV7-2	TRBD2	NA	TRBJ2-6	TGTGCCAGCAGCCCACGCCTACTAGCGGGGGGCTCTGGGGCCAACGTCCTGACTTTC	CASSPRLLAGGSGANVLTF
TRBV7-9	NA	NA	TRBJ1-4	TGTGCCAGCAGCCCAGACAGGTTCTATCGTGAAAAACTGTTTTTT	CASSPDRFYREKLFF
TRBV7-9	NA	once	TRBJ1-5	TGTGCCAGCAGCTTATTTGGGCCCGAGCCCCAGCATTTT	CASSLFGPEPQHF
TRBV9	NA	NA	TRBJ1-5	TGTGCCAGCAGCAGACAGAGTCGGCAGCCCCAGCATTTT	CASSRQSRQPQHF
TRBV18	TRBD2	few	TRBJ2-5	TGTGCCAGCTCACCGGTACTAGCGGGAGGCAAACAAGAGACCCAGTACTTC	CASSPVLAGGKQETQYF
TRBV29-1	NA	NA	TRBJ2-1	TGCAGCGTTGAAGAGGGGGTGTCCTCCTACAATGAGCAGTTCTTC	CSVEEGVSSYNEQFF
TRBV28	NA	NA	TRBJ1-1	TGTGCCAGCAGTTCTGGCCACGCGAACACTGAAGCTTTCTTT	CASSSGHANTEAFF
TRBV5-6	NA	NA	TRBJ2-1	TGTGCCAGCAGCTTGACCAAAACTGAGCAGTTCTTC	CASSLTKTEQFF
TRBV7-2	NA	few	TRBJ2-7	TGTGCCAGCAGCTTGGGCCCAGGCTACGAGCAGTACTTC	CASSLGPGYEQYF
TRBV11-1	NA	NA	TRBJ2-3	TGTGCCAGCAGAGGAGTGGGACTTACCACAGATACGCAGTATTTT	CASRGVGLTTDTQYF
TRBV5-1	NA	NA	TRBJ1-4	TGCGCCAGCAGGACGGGTTCAAATGAAAAACTGTTTTTT	CASRTGSNEKLFF
TRBV28	TRBD1	NA	TRBJ2-7	TGTGCCTGTACCCGACAGGGGAGTAACTACGAGCAGTACTTC	CACTRQGSNYEQYF
TRBV10-3	NA	NA	TRBJ2-2	TGTGCCATCAGTGAGGGCAGGGTGAACACCGGGGAGCTGTTTTTT	CAISEGRVNTGELFF
TRBV15	TRBD1	NA	TRBJ1-2	TGTGCCACCAGCGAGACAGGGTTCGGCTACACCTTC	CATSETGFGYTF
TRBV18	NA	NA	TRBJ2-2	TGTGCCAGCTCTCCAGGGCTACCTAGTCTCACCGGGGAGCTGTTTTTT	CASSPGLPSLTGELFF
TRBV27	NA	NA	TRBJ2-7	TGTGCCAGCACAAGAACGAGGGATCTGGGCGAGCAGTACTTC	CASTRTRDLGEQYF
TRBV29-1	TRBD2	many	TRBJ2-3	TGCAGCGCCAAAAGCGGGGGCCGGACAGATACGCAGTATTTT	CSAKSGGRTDTQYF
TRBV5-4	TRBD2	few	TRBJ2-1	TGTGCCAGCAGCACAGGGACTAGCGGGAGTGCGTACAATGAGCAGTTCTTC	CASSTGTSGSAYNEQFF
TRBV7-3	TRBD2	NA	TRBJ2-1	TGTGCCAGCAGCTTAGGACTAGCAGGCAATGAGCAGTTCTTC	CASSLGLAGNEQFF
TRBV5-4	TRBD2	NA	TRBJ2-7	TGTGCCAGCAGCTTGGCGGGAGGCGAGCAGTACTTC	CASSLAGGEQYF
TRBV30	TRBD1	NA	TRBJ1-5	TGTGCCTGGAGTGTTGGACAGGGCCATCAGCCCCAGCATTTT	CAWSVGQGHQPQHF